The 8 T cell receptor beta chains presented below share a single source sample, sequenced in a study of response to subunit inactivated influenza vaccine. TCRdb used MiXCR to reprocess the RT-PCR reads, holding one entry per CDR3 protein. The sample lists roughly 630,000 distinct CDR3 sequences, about 15% seen once, with 7.6% in the top ten. The sequences come from PBMCs from blood, collected less than 15 days before vaccination. These receptors were obtained from a man aged 50 to 60 who received an inactivated influenza vaccine.

The J gene is TRBJ2-3, the V gene TRBV11-2, with TRBD1 identical over 8 bases. The germline CDR1 and CDR2 sequences are SGHAT and FQNNGV. The CDR3 has 14 residues. V was clipped by 3 bases and J by 6 bases; unmatched bases: 5. CDR3 residues: CASSLGQDVDTQYF. The CDR3 bases are TGTGCCAGCAGCTTGGGACAGGACGTTGATACGCAGTATTTT.

The chain recombines TRBV3-1 with TRBJ2-1, with 9 bases aligning to TRBD1. CDR3 length: 20 residues. CDR1 is LGHDT and CDR2 is YNNKEL in the germline V gene (reference sequence). Unmatched junction bases numbered 21, after V lost 1 base and J lost 8 bases. CDR3 residues: CASSQGETGGPRIRVDEQFF. CDR3 DNA sequence: TGTGCCAGCAGCCAAGGAGAGACAGGGGGGCCCCGAATCAGGGTCGATGAGCAGTTCTTC.

Only a few counts were recorded for this clonotype. The chain links TRBV30 to TRBJ2-2; TRBD1 matches at 9 bases. The junction had 3 bases not matched to a gene; V was cut back by 4 bases and J by 3 bases. The CDR3 is made up of 14 amino acids. CDR1 and CDR2 (germline): GTSNPN, SVGIG (reference sequence). CDR3 in amino acids: CAWTRTGDTGELFF. Here the CDR3 DNA reads TGTGCCTGGACACGGACAGGGGACACCGGGGAGCTGTTTTTT.

There are a few counts of this clonotype. The chain uses TRBV12-3 or TRBV12-4 and TRBJ2-5; no clear D. The CDR3 extends over 13 amino acids. The V gene lost 8 bases and the J gene lost 2 bases, with 12 bases spanning the gap. The CDR3 bases are TGTGCCAGCCGCCGGAGTTTACAAGAGACCCAGTACTTC. Translation: CASRRSLQETQYF.

DNA of the CDR3: TGTGCCACCAGTGATGGGACAGGGCTGAGCTCCTACAATGAGCAGTTCTTC. As protein: CATSDGTGLSSYNEQFF. The chain uses TRBV24-1 and TRBJ2-1, with 9 bases that match TRBD1. CDR3 length equals 17 residues. Germline V gene lookup returns CDR1 KGHDR and CDR2 SFDVKD. The trim removed 3 bases at V and 0 bases at J, leaving 5 bases unmatched.

The chain joins TRBV9 to TRBJ2-7; D gene ambiguous. Germline V gene sequence: CDR1 SGDLS, CDR2 YYNGEE. The germline V and J ends were trimmed by 4 bases and 0 bases, with 20 bases remaining between them. This CDR3 contains 17 residues. CDR3 DNA: TGTGCCAGCAGCCCCAAGTCCGGGCGAATGTCCTCCTACGAGCAGTACTTC. Amino acids: CASSPKSGRMSSYEQYF.

This clonotype was seen ten or more times. The chain combines TRBV5-8 with TRBJ2-3, with TRBD1 matching 12 bases. V trimming: 1 base; J trimming: 2 bases; junction bases outside the gene matches: 2. The CDR3 runs 16 residues. CDR1 SGHTS and CDR2 YDEGEE come from the germline V gene. CDR3 sequence: CASSLPGQGATDTQYF. CDR3 in DNA: TGTGCCAGCAGCTTGCCGGGACAGGGGGCCACAGATACGCAGTATTTT.

J is TRBJ2-1 and V is TRBV2, with 11 positions matching TRBD2. V was pared by 5 bases and J by 2 bases, with 5 bases of the junction left unmatched. The CDR3 has 16 amino acids. Germline V gene lookup returns CDR1 SNHLY and CDR2 FYNNEI. This CDR3 reads CASSRTSGSPYNEQFF. CDR3 sequence (DNA): TGTGCCAGCAGTCGTACTAGCGGGAGCCCCTACAATGAGCAGTTCTTC.